The 24 T cell receptor beta chains listed next were all sequenced from one sample in a study of T cell clonality in common variable immunodeficiency. General study points: In common variable immunodeficiency, TCR beta chains reportedly carried fewer deletions and N-nucleotide insertions.

Antigens for these TCRs are unknown. Data came from immunoSEQ multiplex PCR; TCRdb stores just in-frame clones and leaves some out. This sample has about 25,000 clones, each found more than once. The sequenced sample consisted of peripheral blood mononuclear cells. Source of these receptors: a human donor with common variable immunodeficiency.

Incomplete CDR3 DNA: TGTGCCAGTAGTATAGGCAGATCTTCACCC. This gives the protein CASSIGRSSP. The CDR3 in full is CASSIGRSSPLHF. This chain links TRBV19 with TRBJ1-6; D remains ambiguous. The DNA ends 3 residues before the CDR3 does, and the rest of the CDR3 is filled in from the germline J gene. The V end lost 1 base, the J end lost 9 bases, and 7 bases lay between the germline ends. The CDR3 spans 13 residues. Germline V CDR1 and CDR2: LNHDA, SQIVND (reference sequence). The variable domain in full, completed from reference TRBV19 and TRBJ1-6, reads DGGITQSPKYLFRKEGQNVTLSCEQNLNHDAMYWYRQDPGQGLRLIYYSQIVNDFQKGDIAEGYSVSREKKESFPLTVTSAQKNPTAFYLCASSIGRSSPLHFGNGTRLTVT.

Of note for this clone: The read gets to within 3 residues of the CDR3 end, and the germline J gene fills in the rest. The V call is TRBV19, the J call TRBJ2-1, with TRBD2 as a possible D gene (6 bases). The length of the CDR3 is 14 residues. Germline V CDR1 and CDR2: LNHDA, SQIVND (reference sequence). Trimming removed 3 bases from V and 2 bases from J, with 8 bases in between. The sequenced CDR3 bases are TGTGCCAGTAGTATGGGACTGCCCTACAATGAG. This encodes CASSMGLPYNE. Given in full, the CDR3 is CASSMGLPYNEQFF.

Points on this clone: The read stops 3 residues short of the end of the CDR3; the missing end is completed from the germline J gene. The chain couples TRBV5-1 to TRBJ2-1; perhaps TRBD2 as D (7 bases). V shed 0 bases and J shed 7 bases, with 17 bases lying between them. The CDR3 extends over 16 amino acids. The germline gives CDR1 SGHRS, CDR2 YFSETQ. The CDR3 bases that were read are TGCGCCAGCAGCTTGGCCGGGCAGGGGAGGGTGAATGAG. It yields the protein CASSLAGQGRVNE. The complete CDR3 protein is CASSLAGQGRVNEQFF.

With regard to this clone: The read ends 3 residues shy of where the CDR3 ends; the end is completed using the germline J gene. The chain employs TRBV7-9 and TRBJ1-2, with D tentatively TRBD1 (6 bases). V was pared by 5 bases and J by 0 bases, with 10 bases between. The CDR3 contains 14 residues. The germline V gene encodes CDR1 SEHNR and CDR2 FQNEAQ (reference sequence). Incomplete CDR3 DNA: TGTGCCAGCAGCCCAGGGACATCTAACTATGGC. Translating gives CASSPGTSNYG. The full CDR3 protein reads CASSPGTSNYGYTF. Using reference TRBV7-9 and TRBJ1-2 for the parts outside the CDR3, the full variable domain is DTGVSQNPRHKITKRGQNVTFRCDPISEHNRLYWYRQTLGQGPEFLTYFQNEAQLEKSRLLSDRFSAERPKGSFSTLEIQRTEQGDSAMYLCASSPGTSNYGYTFGSGTRLTVV.

At least ten counts were recorded for this clone. The read is 3 residues too short to cover the CDR3 end, so that end is filled in from the germline J gene. This chain joins TRBV5-1 and TRBJ1-1; tentatively, D is TRBD1 (5 bases). The CDR3 is 13 amino acids. V lost 8 bases to trimming and J lost 5 bases, with 16 bases between them. From germline, CDR1 is SGHRS and CDR2 YFSETQ. The CDR3 loop reads CASTTGGGTEAFF. The CDR3 DNA, read in part, is TGCGCCAGTACCACCGGCGGGGGGACTGAA. Supplemented by reference TRBV5-1 and TRBJ1-1, the full variable domain reads KAGVTQTPRYLIKTRGQQVTLSCSPISGHRSVSWYQQTPGQGLQFLFEYFSETQRNKGNFPGRFSGRQFSNSRSEMNVSTLELGDSALYLCASTTGGGTEAFFGQGTRLTVV.

This clone was seen a few times. Read data end 3 residues before the CDR3 end; the end is taken from the germline J gene. The chain recombines TRBV20-1 with TRBJ2-1; D might be TRBD1 (7 bases). Germline loops: CDR1 DFQATT, CDR2 SNEGSKA (reference sequence). V was shortened by 6 bases and J by 7 bases, with 19 bases between the two germline ends. CDR3 length equals 14 residues. The covered CDR3 bases are TGCAGTGCGCAGGGGGATGGGGGGAGAAATGAG. Amino acids: CSAQGDGGRNE. The full-length CDR3 reads as CSAQGDGGRNEQFF.

In its sample, this clone was seen a few times. With the read ending 3 residues before the CDR3 end, the germline J gene is used to fill in that end. V is TRBV2 and J is TRBJ1-5, with D tentatively TRBD1 (5 bases). Germline values: CDR1 SNHLY, CDR2 FYNNEI. The CDR3 runs 15 residues. V lost 1 base to trimming and J lost 2 bases, with 9 bases between them. The CDR3 loop is CASSEGDSRNQPQHF. The covered CDR3 bases are TGTGCCAGCAGTGAAGGCGACAGTCGCAATCAGCCC.

This clone has just a few counts. Read sequence stops 3 residues before the CDR3 end, and the germline J gene provides the missing end. Within the sample, other DNA sequences also encode this same CDR3. The rearrangement joins TRBV7-3 to TRBJ2-1; D unresolved. CDR1 and CDR2 from the germline V gene are SGHTA and FQGTGA. This CDR3 region has 13 residues. Trimming removed 0 bases from V and 8 bases from J, with 8 bases in between. The covered CDR3 bases are TGTGCCAGCAGCTTAACGTTGCGCGATGAG. Its protein product is CASSLTLRDE. The entire CDR3 protein reads CASSLTLRDEQFF.

A note on this clone: From the germline J gene comes the end of the CDR3, since the read stops 3 residues before it. This chain connects TRBV7-6 to TRBJ2-1; 10 bases line up with TRBD2. V shed 5 bases, J shed 2 bases, and the junction held 12 bases outside the gene matches. CDR3 length: 18 residues. Germline V gene sequence: CDR1 SGHVS, CDR2 FNYEAQ. The sequenced part of the CDR3 DNA is TGTGCCAGCAGCCCCCTAGAGAGCGGGAGGGCCACCTACAATGAG. Residues: CASSPLESGRATYNE. The CDR3 in full is CASSPLESGRATYNEQFF.

About this clone: The read ends 3 residues before the CDR3 terminus; that terminus is restored from the germline J gene. The chain uses TRBV5-1 and TRBJ2-7, with 7 bases identical to TRBD1. The germline V gene encodes CDR1 SGHRS and CDR2 YFSETQ. V lost 4 bases, J lost 6 bases, and 7 bases stayed unmatched. This CDR3 comprises 13 residues. The covered CDR3 bases are TGCGCCAGCAGCCCACTGGACAGGCCCGAG. Translation: CASSPLDRPE. The whole CDR3 sequence is CASSPLDRPEQYF.

This clone was observed a few times. The read ends 3 residues before the CDR3 terminus; that terminus is restored from the germline J gene. The rearrangement uses TRBV7-9 and TRBJ1-4; tentatively, D is TRBD1 (5 bases). Germline CDR1 is SEHNR and CDR2 is FQNEAQ (reference sequence). CDR3 length equals 14 residues. V dropped 3 bases and J dropped 3 bases, with 8 bases sitting between them. The CDR3 reads CASSFGTANEKLFF. The sequenced CDR3 bases are TGTGCCAGCAGCTTCGGGACTGCTAATGAAAAA.

This clone has only a few counts. The read is 3 residues too short to cover the CDR3 end, so that end is filled in from the germline J gene. This chain links TRBV19 with TRBJ1-5, with TRBD1 matching over 7 bases. V gave up 5 bases and J gave up 5 bases; unmatched junction bases: 9. The CDR3 has 15 residues. CDR1 LNHDA and CDR2 SQIVND come from the germline V gene (reference sequence). The CDR3 is CASSPDRQGYQPQHF. CDR3 DNA, as far as it was read: TGTGCCAGTAGTCCCGACCGACAGGGATATCAGCCC.

Concerning this clone: The read halts 3 residues ahead of the CDR3 end, with the missing end drawn from the germline J gene. The rearrangement joins TRBV2 to TRBJ1-4, with a weak D call TRBD1 (5 bases). CDR1 and CDR2 from the germline V gene are SNHLY and FYNNEI. V lost 10 bases, J lost 4 bases, and 16 bases lay in between. The CDR3 sequence is 14 residues long. The CDR3 sequence is CATSRQNINEKLFF. The CDR3 bases that were read are TGTGCCACCTCCCGACAGAACATTAATGAAAAA. Drawing the rest from reference TRBV2 and TRBJ1-4, the complete variable domain is EPEVTQTPSHQVTQMGQEVILRCVPISNHLYFYWYRQILGQKVEFLVSFYNNEISEKSEIFDDQFSVERPDGSNFTLKIRSTKLEDSAMYFCATSRQNINEKLFFGSGTQLSVL.

Concerning this clone: From the germline J gene comes the end of the CDR3, since the read stops 3 residues before it. This chain links TRBV19 with TRBJ1-6; TRBD1 might be the D (6 bases). CDR1 is LNHDA and CDR2 is SQIVND in the germline V gene (reference sequence). The CDR3 extends over 15 amino acids. The germline V and J ends were trimmed by 7 bases and 7 bases, with 17 bases remaining between them. The CDR3 sequence is CASTPGGTYNSPLHF. The sequenced CDR3 bases are TGTGCCAGTACCCCAGGAGGGACATACAATTCACCC.

In regard to this clone: The read terminates 3 residues ahead of where the CDR3 ends, so the germline J gene completes it. The rearrangement uses TRBV5-1 and TRBJ2-1; TRBD1 aligns across 8 bases. The CDR3 consists of 14 residues. CDR1 is SGHRS and CDR2 is YFSETQ in the germline V gene. V dropped 4 bases and J dropped 3; count of bases not matched to a gene: 3. The CDR3 bases that were read are TGCGCCAGCAGCCGGGGACAGGACTACAATGAG. This gives the protein CASSRGQDYNE. The entire CDR3 sequence reads CASSRGQDYNEQFF.

This clone was recorded a few times. Read data end 3 residues before the CDR3 end; the end is taken from the germline J gene. The chain has TRBV7-3 and TRBJ2-3, with 7 bases fitting TRBD2. The CDR3 loop spans 16 amino acids. With 1 base clipped from V and 4 bases from J, the junction kept 8 bases outside the gene matches. Germline assignment: CDR1 SGHTA and CDR2 FQGTGA. Here the CDR3 reads CASSLRAGDSADTQYF. The CDR3 bases that were read are TGTGCCAGCAGCTTAAGGGCGGGAGATTCCGCAGATACG.

This clone has ten or more counts. From the germline J gene comes the end of the CDR3, since the read stops 3 residues before it. V and J are TRBV2 and TRBJ1-2, with D possibly TRBD1 on 5 matching bases. Germline V lookup: CDR1 SNHLY, CDR2 FYNNEI. This CDR3 is 14 amino acids long. The chain's CDR3 is CASSEAYQGTPYTF. The DNA read from the CDR3 is TGTGCCAGCAGTGAAGCATACCAGGGAACCCCC.

Turning to this clone: The sequenced fragment ends 3 residues before the CDR3 boundary, so the rest is inferred from the germline J gene. The chain has TRBV11-1 and TRBJ2-7, with 8 bases aligning to TRBD2. The CDR3 length is 15 residues. The junction had 9 bases not matched to a gene; V was cut back by 4 bases and J by 4 bases. Germline CDR1 and CDR2: SGHAT and FQDESV (reference sequence). Incomplete CDR3 DNA: TGTGCCAGCAGCTCCCTCTCGGGACTAGTGTACGAG. As protein: CASSSLSGLVYE. The full-length CDR3 reads as CASSSLSGLVYEQYF.

This clone was found many times. The read gets to within 3 residues of the CDR3 end, and the germline J gene fills in the rest. The V gene is TRBV20-1, the J gene TRBJ1-2; D uncertain. Trimming shortened V by 0 bases and J by 0 bases, and 11 bases separated the two germline ends. The CDR3 runs 15 residues. Per the germline V gene, CDR1 is DFQATT and CDR2 is SNEGSKA (reference sequence). Partial CDR3 DNA: TGCAGTGCTAGAGATAACCTCCAGTCTAACTATGGC. The encoded protein is CSARDNLQSNYG. Given in full, the CDR3 is CSARDNLQSNYGYTF.

As concerns this clone: The read stops 3 residues short of the end of the CDR3; the missing end is completed from the germline J gene. This chain joins TRBV5-1 and TRBJ1-1; D ambiguous. The CDR3 consists of 15 residues. CDR1 and CDR2 (germline): SGHRS, YFSETQ. V was shortened by 4 bases and J by 3 bases, with 16 bases between the two germline ends. The CDR3 reads CASSPSAGSYTEAFF. The CDR3 DNA, read in part, is TGCGCCAGCAGCCCCTCAGCGGGATCCTACACTGAA.

With respect to this clone: Read sequence stops 3 residues before the CDR3 end, and the germline J gene provides the missing end. This chain joins TRBV5-1 and TRBJ2-7; D may be TRBD2 (6 bases). Germline V gene sequence: CDR1 SGHRS, CDR2 YFSETQ. V dropped 0 bases and J dropped 0 bases, with 13 bases sitting between them. The CDR3 consists of 16 residues. This chain's CDR3 is CASSLAWGGVSYEQYF. CDR3 DNA, as far as it was read: TGCGCCAGCAGCTTGGCCTGGGGCGGGGTCTCCTACGAG.

In its sample, this clone was seen a few times. The CDR3 end lies 3 residues beyond the end of the read and is filled in from the germline J gene. The V and J genes are TRBV19 and TRBJ2-3; D is undetermined. Germline assignment: CDR1 LNHDA and CDR2 SQIVND (reference sequence). The length of the CDR3 is 13 residues. Trimming took off 6 bases at V and 2 bases at J, with 9 bases between the two ends. This CDR3 is CASRRMTTDTQYF. The CDR3 bases that were read are TGTGCCAGTAGGCGGATGACCACAGATACG.

Only a few counts were recorded for this clone. The read comes to an end 3 residues before the CDR3 does, leaving the germline J gene to fill in the end. The chain joins TRBV7-6 to TRBJ2-2, with 8 bases that match TRBD2. V shed 5 bases and J 3 bases; nucleotides not matched to a gene: 8. This CDR3 has 16 residues. Per the germline V gene, CDR1 is SGHVS and CDR2 is FNYEAQ. Incomplete CDR3 DNA: TGTGCCAGCAGCCCACGAGCGGGAGAGCACACCGGGGAG. Protein product: CASSPRAGEHTGE. The whole CDR3 protein reads CASSPRAGEHTGELFF.

For this clone: Coverage ceases 3 residues before the CDR3 finishes, and the germline J gene fills in the end. This chain uses TRBV5-1 with TRBJ2-1, with 10 positions matching TRBD2. V lost 4 bases to trimming and J lost 9 bases; unmatched junction nucleotides: 10. The CDR3 has 15 amino acids. Per germline, CDR1 SGHRS and CDR2 YFSETQ. This chain's CDR3 is CASSTSSGSYAEQFF. The sequenced part of the CDR3 DNA is TGCGCCAGCAGCACGTCTAGCGGGAGTTACGCTGAG.